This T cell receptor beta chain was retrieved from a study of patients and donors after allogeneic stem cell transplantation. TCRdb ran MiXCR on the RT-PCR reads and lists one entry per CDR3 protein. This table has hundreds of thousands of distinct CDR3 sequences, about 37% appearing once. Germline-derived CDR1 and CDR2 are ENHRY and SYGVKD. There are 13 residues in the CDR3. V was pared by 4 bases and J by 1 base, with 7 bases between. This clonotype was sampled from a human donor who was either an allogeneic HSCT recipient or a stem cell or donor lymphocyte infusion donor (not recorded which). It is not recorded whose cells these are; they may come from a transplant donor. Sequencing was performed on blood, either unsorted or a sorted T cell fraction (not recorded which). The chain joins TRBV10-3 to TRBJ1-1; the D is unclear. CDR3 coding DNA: TGTGCCATCAGTGTATCGGGGAACACTGAAGCTTTCTTT. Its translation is CAISVSGNTEAFF.